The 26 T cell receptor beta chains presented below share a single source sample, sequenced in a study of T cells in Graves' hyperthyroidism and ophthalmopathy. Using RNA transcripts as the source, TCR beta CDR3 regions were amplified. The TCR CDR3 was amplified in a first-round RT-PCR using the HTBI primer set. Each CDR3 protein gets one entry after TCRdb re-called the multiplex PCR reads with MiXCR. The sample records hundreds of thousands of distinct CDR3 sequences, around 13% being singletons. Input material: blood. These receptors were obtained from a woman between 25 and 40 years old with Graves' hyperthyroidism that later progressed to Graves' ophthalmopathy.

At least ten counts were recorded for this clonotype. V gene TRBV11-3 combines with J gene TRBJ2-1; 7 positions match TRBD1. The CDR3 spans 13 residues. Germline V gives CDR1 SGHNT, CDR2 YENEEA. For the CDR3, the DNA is TGTGTGTCACAGGGGAGCTCCTACAATGAGCAGTTCTTC. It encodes CVSQGSSYNEQFF.

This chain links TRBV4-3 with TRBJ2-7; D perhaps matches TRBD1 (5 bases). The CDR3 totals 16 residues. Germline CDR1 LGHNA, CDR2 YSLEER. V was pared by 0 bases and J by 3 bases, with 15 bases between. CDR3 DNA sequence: TGCGCCAGCAGCCAAGATTTCCCAACAGGATACTACGAGCAGTACTTC. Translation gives CASSQDFPTGYYEQYF.

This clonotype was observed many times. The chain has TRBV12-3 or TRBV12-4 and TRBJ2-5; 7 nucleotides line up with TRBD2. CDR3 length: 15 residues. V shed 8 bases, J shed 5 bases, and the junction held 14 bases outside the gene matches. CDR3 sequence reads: CASGPGASGRETQYF. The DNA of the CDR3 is TGTGCCAGCGGCCCCGGGGCTAGCGGAAGGGAGACCCAGTACTTC.

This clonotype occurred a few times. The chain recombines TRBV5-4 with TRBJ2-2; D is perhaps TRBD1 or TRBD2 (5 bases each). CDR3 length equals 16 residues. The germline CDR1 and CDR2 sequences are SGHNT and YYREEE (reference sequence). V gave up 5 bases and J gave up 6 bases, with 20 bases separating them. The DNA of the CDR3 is TGTGCCAGCAGTCAGAGCGGACAAAAAGGCGCCGGGGAGCTGTTTTTT. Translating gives CASSQSGQKGAGELFF.

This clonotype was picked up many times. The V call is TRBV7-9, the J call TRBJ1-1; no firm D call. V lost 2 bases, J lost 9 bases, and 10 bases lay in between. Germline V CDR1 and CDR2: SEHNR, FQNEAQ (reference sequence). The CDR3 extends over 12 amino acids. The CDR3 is CASSLLPEQAFF. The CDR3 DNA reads TGTGCCAGCAGCTTATTGCCGGAACAAGCTTTCTTT. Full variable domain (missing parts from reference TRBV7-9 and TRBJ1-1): DTGVSQNPRHKITKRGQNVTFRCDPISEHNRLYWYRQTLGQGPEFLTYFQNEAQLEKSRLLSDRFSAERPKGSFSTLEIQRTEQGDSAMYLCASSLLPEQAFFGQGTRLTVV.

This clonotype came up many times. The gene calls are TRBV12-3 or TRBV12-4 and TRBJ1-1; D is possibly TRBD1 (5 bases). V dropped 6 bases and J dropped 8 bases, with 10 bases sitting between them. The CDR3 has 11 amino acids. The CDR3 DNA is TGTGCCAGCAGATACAGACAGGAAGCTTTCTTT. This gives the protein CASRYRQEAFF.

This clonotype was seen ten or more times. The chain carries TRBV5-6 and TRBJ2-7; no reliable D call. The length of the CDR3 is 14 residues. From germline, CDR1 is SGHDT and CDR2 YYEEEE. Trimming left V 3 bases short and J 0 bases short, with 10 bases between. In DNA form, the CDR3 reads TGTGCCAGCAGCTACGTCTTGGTCTCCTACGAGCAGTACTTC. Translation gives CASSYVLVSYEQYF.

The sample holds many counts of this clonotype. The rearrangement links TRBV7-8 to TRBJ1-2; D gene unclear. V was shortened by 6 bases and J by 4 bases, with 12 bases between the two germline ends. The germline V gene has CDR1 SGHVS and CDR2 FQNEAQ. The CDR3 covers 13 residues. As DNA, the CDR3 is TGTGCCAGCAGTCCTGCCGTTCGCTATGGCTACACCTTC. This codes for CASSPAVRYGYTF.

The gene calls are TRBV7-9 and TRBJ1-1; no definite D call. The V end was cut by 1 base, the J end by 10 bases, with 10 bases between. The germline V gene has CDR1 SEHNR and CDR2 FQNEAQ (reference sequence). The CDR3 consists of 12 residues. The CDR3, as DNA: TGTGCCAGCAGCTTAGTCGGGGAGGGAGCTTTCTTT. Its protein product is CASSLVGEGAFF.

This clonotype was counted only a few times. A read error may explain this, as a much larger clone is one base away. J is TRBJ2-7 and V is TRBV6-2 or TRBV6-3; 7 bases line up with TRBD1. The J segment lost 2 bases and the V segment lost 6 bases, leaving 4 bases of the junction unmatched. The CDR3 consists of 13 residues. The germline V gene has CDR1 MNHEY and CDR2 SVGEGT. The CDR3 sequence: CASSWDSAYEQYF. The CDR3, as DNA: TGTGCCAGCAGCTGGGACAGTGCCTACGAGCAGTACTTC.

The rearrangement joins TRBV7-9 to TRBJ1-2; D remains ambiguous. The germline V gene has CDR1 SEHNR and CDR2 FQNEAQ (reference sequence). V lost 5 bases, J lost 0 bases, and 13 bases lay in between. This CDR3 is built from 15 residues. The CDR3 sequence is CASSPSDTPNYGYTF. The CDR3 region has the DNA TGTGCCAGCAGCCCAAGTGACACGCCTAACTATGGCTACACCTTC.

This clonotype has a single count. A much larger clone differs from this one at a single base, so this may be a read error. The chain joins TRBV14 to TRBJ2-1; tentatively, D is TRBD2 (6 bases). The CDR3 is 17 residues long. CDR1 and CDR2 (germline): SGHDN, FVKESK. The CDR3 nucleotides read TGTGCCAGCAGCCAAGAGGGACTCCCATACTCCTACAATGAGCAGTGCTTC. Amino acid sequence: CASSQEGLPYSYNEQCF.

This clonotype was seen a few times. CDR3 bases: TGCAGTGCTAGAGAGATTTTAGGAGGGTTTGGGCGTAAAAGGAGCTCCTACAATGAGCAGTTCTTC. It specifies CSAREILGGFGRKRSSYNEQFF. The V call is TRBV20-1, the J call TRBJ2-1; tentative D call: TRBD2 (6 bases). The germline V gene encodes CDR1 DFQATT and CDR2 SNEGSKA (reference sequence). V shed 0 bases and J shed 0 bases, with 30 bases lying between them. The CDR3 totals 22 residues.

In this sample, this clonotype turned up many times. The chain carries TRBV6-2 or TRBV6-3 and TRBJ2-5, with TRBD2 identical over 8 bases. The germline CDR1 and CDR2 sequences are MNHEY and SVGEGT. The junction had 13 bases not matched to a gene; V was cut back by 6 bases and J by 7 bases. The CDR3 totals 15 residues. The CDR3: CASSPSGTRPGTQYF. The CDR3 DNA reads TGTGCCAGCAGCCCCTCCGGGACTAGGCCAGGGACCCAGTACTTC.

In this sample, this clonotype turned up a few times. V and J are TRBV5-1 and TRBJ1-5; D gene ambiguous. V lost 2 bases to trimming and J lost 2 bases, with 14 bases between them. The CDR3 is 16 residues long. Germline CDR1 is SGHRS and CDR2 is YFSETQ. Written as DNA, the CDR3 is TGCGCCAGCAGCTTTTGGGGTTTGGAGGGCAATCAGCCCCAGCATTTT. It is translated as CASSFWGLEGNQPQHF.

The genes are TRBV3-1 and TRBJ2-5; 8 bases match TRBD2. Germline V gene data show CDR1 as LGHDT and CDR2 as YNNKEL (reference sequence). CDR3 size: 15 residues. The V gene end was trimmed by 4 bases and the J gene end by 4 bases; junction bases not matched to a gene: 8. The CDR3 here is CASSRSSGPPETQYF. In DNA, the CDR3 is TGTGCCAGCAGCCGATCTAGCGGGCCCCCAGAGACCCAGTACTTC.

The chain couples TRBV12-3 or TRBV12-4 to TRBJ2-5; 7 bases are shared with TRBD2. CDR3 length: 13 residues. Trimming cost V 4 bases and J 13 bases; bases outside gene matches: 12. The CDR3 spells CASSSGGVWGGYF. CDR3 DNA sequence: TGTGCCAGCAGTTCGGGGGGAGTTTGGGGGGGGTACTTC.

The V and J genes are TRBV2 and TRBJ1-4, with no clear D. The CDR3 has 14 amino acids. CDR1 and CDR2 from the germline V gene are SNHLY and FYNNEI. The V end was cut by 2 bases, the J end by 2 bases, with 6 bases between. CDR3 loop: CASSETWTNEKLFF. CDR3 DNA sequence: TGTGCCAGCAGTGAAACCTGGACTAATGAAAAACTGTTTTTT.

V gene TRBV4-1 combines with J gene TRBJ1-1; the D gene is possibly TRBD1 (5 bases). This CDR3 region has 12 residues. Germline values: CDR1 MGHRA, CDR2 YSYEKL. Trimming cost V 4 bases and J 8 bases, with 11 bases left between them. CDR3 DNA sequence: TGCGCCAGCAGCCCCTTCGGGGGGGAAGCTTTCTTT. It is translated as CASSPFGGEAFF.

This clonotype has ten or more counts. The CDR3 reads CASRAGTSGYNEQFF. CDR3 bases: TGTGCCAGCAGGGCCGGGACTAGCGGATACAATGAGCAGTTCTTC. The V gene is TRBV7-9, the J gene TRBJ2-1; 11 bases map to TRBD2. CDR1 is SEHNR, CDR2 FQNEAQ, per germline (reference sequence). Trimming at V came to 6 bases and at J to 4 bases, leaving 5 bases not matched to a gene. The CDR3 contains 15 residues.

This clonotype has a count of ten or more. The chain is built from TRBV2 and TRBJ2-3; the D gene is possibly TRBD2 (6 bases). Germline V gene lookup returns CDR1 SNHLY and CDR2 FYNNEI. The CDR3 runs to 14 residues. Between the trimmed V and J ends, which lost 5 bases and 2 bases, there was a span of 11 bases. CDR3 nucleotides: TGTGCCAGCAGTAGAGGACTATCCACAGATACGCAGTATTTT. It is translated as CASSRGLSTDTQYF.

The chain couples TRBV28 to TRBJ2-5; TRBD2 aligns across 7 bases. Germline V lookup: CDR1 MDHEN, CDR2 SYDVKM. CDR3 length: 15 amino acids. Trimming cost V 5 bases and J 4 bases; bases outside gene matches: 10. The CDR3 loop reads CASSLAVLGGETQYF. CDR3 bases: TGTGCCAGCAGTCTAGCGGTACTAGGAGGAGAGACCCAGTACTTC.

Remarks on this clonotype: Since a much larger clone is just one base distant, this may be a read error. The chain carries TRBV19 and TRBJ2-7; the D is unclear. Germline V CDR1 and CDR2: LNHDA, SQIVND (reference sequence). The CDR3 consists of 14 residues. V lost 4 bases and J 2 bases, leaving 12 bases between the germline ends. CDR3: CASSTLSGTYEQYF. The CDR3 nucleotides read TGTGCCAGTAGTACCCTCTCAGGAACCTACGAGCAGTACTTC.

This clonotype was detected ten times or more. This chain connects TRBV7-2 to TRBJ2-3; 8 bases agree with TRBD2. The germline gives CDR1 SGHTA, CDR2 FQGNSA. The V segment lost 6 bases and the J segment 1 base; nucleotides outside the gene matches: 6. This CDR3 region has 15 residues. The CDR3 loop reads CASSLRGGGTDTQYF. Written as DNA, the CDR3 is TGTGCCAGCAGTTTACGGGGGGGTGGCACAGATACGCAGTATTTT.

CDR3 residues: CASSSGQITYEQYF. The DNA for the CDR3 is TGCGCCAGCAGCTCCGGACAGATAACCTACGAGCAGTACTTC. The rearrangement uses TRBV5-1 and TRBJ2-7, with D possibly matching TRBD1 (6 bases). Trimming pared 3 bases from V and 2 bases from J, leaving 12 bases between. The CDR3 is 14 amino acids. Germline lookup yields CDR1 SGHRS and CDR2 YFSETQ.

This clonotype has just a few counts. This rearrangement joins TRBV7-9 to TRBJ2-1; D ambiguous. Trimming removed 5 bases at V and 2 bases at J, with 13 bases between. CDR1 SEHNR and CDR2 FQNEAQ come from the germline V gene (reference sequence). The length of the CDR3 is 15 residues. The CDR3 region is CASSRPSSPYNEQFF. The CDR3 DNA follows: TGTGCCAGCAGCCGACCGTCCTCGCCCTACAATGAGCAGTTCTTC.